This T cell receptor (beta chain) stems from a study of cytomegalovirus exposure and HLA in healthy donors. The V gene lost 5 bases and the J gene lost 8 bases, with 21 bases spanning the gap. The CDR3 sequence is 15 residues long. The germline gives CDR1 SGHVS, CDR2 FNYEAQ. Overall study results and limits: In a later analysis, compared with equally common non-associated chains, HLA-associated beta chains were more expanded. The investigators catalogued about 170 TCR beta chains as cytomegalovirus-associated. With further analysis later on, most CMV-associated TCR beta chains appeared HLA-restricted.

Vbeta (60) and Jbeta (13) primers were used in the PCR. Only in-frame clones appear in the TCRdb table, and some are missing; sequencing was by immunoSEQ multiplex PCR. This table has approximately 75,000 clones, about three quarters appearing once. In this sample, this clone turned up once. The target antigen is unknown. This receptor was identified in a male donor in good health and CMV-seronegative. The chain is built from TRBV7-6 and TRBJ1-1, with D maybe TRBD1 (5 bases). The sequenced sample consisted of PBMCs. Here the CDR3 DNA reads TGTGCCAGCAGCCCTCGGACAACCGGTGTAGGAGAAGCTTTCTTT. It specifies CASSPRTTGVGEAFF.